The present entry profiles one T cell receptor (beta chain) with its context. As yet, its antigen is unknown. Germline CDR1 SGHRS, CDR2 YFSETQ. The junction had 8 bases not matched to a gene; V was cut back by 6 bases and J by 5 bases. The CDR3 has 14 amino acids. It was with 60 Vbeta and 13 Jbeta primers that the PCR ran. Profiled with immunoSEQ multiplex PCR; TCRdb holds only in-frame clones, not every one. Of approximately 160,000 clones listed, 77% are singletons. The record originates from a study of cytomegalovirus exposure and HLA in healthy donors. General observations from the study: In an earlier analysis, most TCR beta V segments were productive about 87% or about 30% of the time. The study recorded 150 to 200 TCR beta chains that were cytomegalovirus-associated.

The sample comprised PBMCs. This sequence originates from a male donor in good health and CMV-seropositive. The V gene is TRBV5-1, the J gene TRBJ1-2, with TRBD1 identical over 9 bases. The CDR3 nucleotides read TGCGCCAGCAAGGCCCCGGGACAGGGTTATGGCTACACCTTC. This codes for CASKAPGQGYGYTF.